This record covers a single T cell receptor beta chain. This specimen comes from a study of blood T cell repertoires in COVID-19. Study details: Acute and convalescent COVID-19 samples came from the United States, Italy and Spain. PBMCs, B-cell-depleted T cells, or T cells were the source of the cDNA or gDNA that made up the material.

Some clones are missing from TCRdb's copy, which holds only in-frame ones; the method was immunoSEQ multiplex PCR. The table has over 250,000 clones, 70% to 90% seen once. The CDR3 length is 16 residues. Trimming removed 4 bases from V and 3 bases from J; junction bases left unmatched: 8. Germline V gives CDR1 LGHNA, CDR2 YNFKEQ. The sequenced sample consisted of peripheral blood. The chain couples TRBV4-2 to TRBJ2-2, with 7 bases aligning to TRBD1. The origin of this receptor is a woman aged 70 to 79 with acute or convalescent COVID-19. Here the CDR3 DNA reads TGTGCCAGCAGCCTTCGACAGGGTGGCGACACCGGGGAGCTGTTTTTT. This translates into CASSLRQGGDTGELFF.